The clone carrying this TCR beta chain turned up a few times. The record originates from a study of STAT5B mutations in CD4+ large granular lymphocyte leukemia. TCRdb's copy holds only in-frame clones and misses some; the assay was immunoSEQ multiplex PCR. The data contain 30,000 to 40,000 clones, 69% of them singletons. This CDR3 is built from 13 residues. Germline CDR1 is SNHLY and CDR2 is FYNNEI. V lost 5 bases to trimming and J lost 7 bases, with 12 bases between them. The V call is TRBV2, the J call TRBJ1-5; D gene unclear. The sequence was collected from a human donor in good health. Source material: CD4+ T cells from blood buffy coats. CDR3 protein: CASSRELEQPQHF. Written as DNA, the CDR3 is TGTGCCAGCAGTCGGGAGTTAGAACAGCCCCAGCATTTT.